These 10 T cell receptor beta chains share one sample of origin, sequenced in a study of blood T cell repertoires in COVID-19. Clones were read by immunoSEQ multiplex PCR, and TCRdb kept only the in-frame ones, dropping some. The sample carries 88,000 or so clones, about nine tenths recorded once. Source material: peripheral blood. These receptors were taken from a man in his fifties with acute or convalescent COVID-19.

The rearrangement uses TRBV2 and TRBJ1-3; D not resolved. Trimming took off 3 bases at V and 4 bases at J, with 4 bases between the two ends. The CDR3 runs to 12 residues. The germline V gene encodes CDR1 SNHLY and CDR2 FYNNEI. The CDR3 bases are TGTGCCAGCAGTGACCAGGGAAACACCATATATTTT. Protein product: CASSDQGNTIYF. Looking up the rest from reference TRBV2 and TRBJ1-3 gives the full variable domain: EPEVTQTPSHQVTQMGQEVILRCVPISNHLYFYWYRQILGQKVEFLVSFYNNEISEKSEIFDDQFSVERPDGSNFTLKIRSTKLEDSAMYFCASSDQGNTIYFGEGSWLTVV.

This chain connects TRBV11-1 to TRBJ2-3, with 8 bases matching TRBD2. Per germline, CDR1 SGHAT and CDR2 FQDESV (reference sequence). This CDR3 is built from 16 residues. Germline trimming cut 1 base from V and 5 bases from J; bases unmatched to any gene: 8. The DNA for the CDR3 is TGTGCCAGCAGCTTAGAACTAGCGGCCCGGGGAGATACGCAGTATTTT. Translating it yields CASSLELAARGDTQYF.

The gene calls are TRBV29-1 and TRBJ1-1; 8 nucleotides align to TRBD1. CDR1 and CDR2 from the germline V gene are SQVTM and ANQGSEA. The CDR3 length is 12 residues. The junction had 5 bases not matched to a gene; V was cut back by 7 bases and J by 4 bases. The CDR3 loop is CSADRGGTEAFF. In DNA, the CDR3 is TGCAGCGCCGACAGGGGTGGCACTGAAGCTTTCTTT.

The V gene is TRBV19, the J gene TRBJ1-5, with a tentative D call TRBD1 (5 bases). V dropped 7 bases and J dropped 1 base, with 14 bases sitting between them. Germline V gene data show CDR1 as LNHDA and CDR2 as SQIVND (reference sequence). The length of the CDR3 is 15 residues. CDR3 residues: CASMVLAGSNQPQHF. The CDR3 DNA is TGTGCCAGTATGGTTTTGGCAGGGAGCAATCAGCCCCAGCATTTT.

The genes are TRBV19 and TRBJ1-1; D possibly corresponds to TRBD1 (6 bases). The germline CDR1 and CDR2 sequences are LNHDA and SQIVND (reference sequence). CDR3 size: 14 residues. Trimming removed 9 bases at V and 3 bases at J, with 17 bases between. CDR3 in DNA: TGTGCCAGCCAAACAGGGTTGGGTGACACTGAAGCTTTCTTT. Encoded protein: CASQTGLGDTEAFF.

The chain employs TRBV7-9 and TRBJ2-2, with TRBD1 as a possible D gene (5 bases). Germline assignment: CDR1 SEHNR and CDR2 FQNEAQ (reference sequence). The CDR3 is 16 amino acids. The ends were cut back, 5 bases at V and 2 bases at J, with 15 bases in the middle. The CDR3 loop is CASSPGWGRNTGELFF. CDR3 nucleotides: TGTGCCAGCAGCCCAGGGTGGGGCAGAAACACCGGGGAGCTGTTTTTT.

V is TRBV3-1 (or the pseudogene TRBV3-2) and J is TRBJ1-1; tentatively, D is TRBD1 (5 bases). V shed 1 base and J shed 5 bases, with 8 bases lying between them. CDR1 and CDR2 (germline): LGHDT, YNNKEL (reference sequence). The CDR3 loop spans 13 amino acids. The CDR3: CASSQGAGTEAFF. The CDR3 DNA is TGTGCCAGCAGCCAAGGGGCAGGGACTGAAGCTTTCTTT.

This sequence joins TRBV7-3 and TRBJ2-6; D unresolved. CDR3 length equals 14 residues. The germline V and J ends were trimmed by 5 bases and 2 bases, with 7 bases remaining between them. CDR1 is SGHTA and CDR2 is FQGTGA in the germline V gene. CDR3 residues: CASSPGPGANVLTF. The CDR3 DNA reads TGTGCCAGCAGCCCCGGTCCTGGGGCCAACGTCCTGACTTTC.

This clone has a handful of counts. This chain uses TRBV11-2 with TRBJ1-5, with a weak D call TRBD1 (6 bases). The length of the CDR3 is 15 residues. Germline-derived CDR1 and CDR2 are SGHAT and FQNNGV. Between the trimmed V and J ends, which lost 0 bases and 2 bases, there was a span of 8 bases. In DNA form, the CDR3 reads TGTGCCAGCAGCTTAGAACAGGGTGGCAATCAGCCCCAGCATTTT. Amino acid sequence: CASSLEQGGNQPQHF.

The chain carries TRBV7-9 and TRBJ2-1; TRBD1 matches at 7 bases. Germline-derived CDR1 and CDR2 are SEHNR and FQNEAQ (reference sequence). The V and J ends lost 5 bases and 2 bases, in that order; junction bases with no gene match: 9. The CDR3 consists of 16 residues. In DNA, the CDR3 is TGTGCCAGCAGCCCCCAGACAGGGAAACCCTACAATGAGCAGTTCTTC. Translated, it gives CASSPQTGKPYNEQFF.